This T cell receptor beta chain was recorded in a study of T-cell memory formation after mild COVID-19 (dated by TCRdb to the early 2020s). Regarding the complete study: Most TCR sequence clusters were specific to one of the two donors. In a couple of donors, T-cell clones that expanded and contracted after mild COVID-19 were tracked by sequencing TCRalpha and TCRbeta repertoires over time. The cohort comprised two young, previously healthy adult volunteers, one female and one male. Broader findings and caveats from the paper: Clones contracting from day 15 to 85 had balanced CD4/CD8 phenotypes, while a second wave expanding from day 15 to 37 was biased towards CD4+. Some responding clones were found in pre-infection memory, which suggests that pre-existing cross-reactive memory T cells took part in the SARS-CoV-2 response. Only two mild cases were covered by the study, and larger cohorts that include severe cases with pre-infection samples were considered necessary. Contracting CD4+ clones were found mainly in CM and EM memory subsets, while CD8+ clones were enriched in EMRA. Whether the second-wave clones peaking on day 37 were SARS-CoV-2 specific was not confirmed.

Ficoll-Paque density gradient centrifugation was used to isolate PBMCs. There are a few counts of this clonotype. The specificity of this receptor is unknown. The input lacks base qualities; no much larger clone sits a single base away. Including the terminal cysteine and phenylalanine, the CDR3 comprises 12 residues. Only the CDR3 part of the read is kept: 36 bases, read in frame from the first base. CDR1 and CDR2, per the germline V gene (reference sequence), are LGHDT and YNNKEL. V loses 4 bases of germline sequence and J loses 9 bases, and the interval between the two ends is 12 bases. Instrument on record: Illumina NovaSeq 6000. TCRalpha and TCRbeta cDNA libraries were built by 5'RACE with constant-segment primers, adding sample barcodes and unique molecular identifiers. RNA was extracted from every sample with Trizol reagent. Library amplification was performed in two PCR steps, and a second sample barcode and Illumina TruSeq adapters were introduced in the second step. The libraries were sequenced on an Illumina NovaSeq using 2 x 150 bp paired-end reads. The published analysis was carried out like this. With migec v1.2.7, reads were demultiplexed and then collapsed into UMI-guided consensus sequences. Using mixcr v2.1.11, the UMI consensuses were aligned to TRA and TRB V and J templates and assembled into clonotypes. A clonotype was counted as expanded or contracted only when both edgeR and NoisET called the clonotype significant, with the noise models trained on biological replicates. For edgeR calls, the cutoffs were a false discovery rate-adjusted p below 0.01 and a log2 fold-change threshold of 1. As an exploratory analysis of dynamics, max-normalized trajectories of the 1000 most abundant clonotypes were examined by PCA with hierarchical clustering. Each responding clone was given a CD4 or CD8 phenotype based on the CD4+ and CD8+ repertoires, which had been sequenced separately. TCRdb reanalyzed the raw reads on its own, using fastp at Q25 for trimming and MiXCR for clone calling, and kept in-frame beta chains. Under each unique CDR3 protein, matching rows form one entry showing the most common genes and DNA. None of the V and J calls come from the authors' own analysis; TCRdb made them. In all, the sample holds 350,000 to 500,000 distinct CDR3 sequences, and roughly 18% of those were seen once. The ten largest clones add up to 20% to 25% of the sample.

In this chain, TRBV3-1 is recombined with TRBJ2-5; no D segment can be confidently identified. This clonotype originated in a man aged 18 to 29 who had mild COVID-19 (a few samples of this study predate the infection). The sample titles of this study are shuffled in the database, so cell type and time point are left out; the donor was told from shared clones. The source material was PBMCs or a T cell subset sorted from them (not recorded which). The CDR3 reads CASSPRDESQYF. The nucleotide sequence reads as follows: TGTGCCAGCAGCCCTAGAGATGAGTCCCAGTACTTC.